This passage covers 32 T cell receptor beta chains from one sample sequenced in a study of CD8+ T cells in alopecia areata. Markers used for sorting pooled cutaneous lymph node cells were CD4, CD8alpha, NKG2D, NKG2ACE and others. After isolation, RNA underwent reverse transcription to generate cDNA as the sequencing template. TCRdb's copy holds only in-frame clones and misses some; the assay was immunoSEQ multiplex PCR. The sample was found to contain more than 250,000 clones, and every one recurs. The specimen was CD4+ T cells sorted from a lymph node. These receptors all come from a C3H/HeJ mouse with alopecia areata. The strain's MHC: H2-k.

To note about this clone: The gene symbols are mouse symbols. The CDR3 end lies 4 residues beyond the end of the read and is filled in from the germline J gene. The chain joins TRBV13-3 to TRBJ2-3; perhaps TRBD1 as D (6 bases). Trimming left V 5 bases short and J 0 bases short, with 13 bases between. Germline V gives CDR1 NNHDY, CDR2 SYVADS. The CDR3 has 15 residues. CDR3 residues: CASRQTGSSAETLYF. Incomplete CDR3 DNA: TGTGCCAGCAGACAGACAGGTTCCAGTGCAGAA.

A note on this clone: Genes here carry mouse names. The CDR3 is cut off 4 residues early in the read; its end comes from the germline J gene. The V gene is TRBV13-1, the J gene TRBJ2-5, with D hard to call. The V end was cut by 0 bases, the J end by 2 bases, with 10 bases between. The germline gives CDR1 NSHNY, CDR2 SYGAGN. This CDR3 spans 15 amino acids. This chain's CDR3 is CASSDATTIQDTQYF. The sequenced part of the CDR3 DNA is TGTGCCAGCAGTGATGCTACCACAATCCAAGAC.

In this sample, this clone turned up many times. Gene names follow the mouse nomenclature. The CDR3 DNA, read in part, is TGTGCCAGCAGCACCGGGACAGCAAACACCGGG. It translates to CASSTGTANTG. In full, the CDR3 reads CASSTGTANTGQLYF. This rearrangement joins TRBV14 to TRBJ2-2; 7 nucleotides line up with TRBD1. The read falls 4 residues short of the CDR3 end, and the missing part is taken from the germline J gene. CDR3 size: 15 residues. V trimming: 5 bases; J trimming: 0 bases; junction bases outside the gene matches: 4. From germline, CDR1 is SGHDT and CDR2 FRDEAV. Using reference TRBV14 and TRBJ2-2 for the parts outside the CDR3, the full variable domain is EAGVTQSPRYAVLQEGQAVSFWCDPISGHDTLYWYQQPRDQGPQLLVYFRDEAVIDNSQLPSDRFSAVRPKGTNSTLKIQSAKQGDTATYLCASSTGTANTGQLYFGEGSKLTVL.

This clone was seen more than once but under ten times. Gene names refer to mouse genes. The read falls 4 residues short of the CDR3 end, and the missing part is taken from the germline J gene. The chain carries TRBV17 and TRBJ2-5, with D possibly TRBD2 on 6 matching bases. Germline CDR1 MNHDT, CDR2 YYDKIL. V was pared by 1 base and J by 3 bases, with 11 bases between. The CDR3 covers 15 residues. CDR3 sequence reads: CASSRGVGVQDTQYF. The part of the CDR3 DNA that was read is TGTGCTAGCAGTAGAGGGGTGGGGGTTCAAGAC.

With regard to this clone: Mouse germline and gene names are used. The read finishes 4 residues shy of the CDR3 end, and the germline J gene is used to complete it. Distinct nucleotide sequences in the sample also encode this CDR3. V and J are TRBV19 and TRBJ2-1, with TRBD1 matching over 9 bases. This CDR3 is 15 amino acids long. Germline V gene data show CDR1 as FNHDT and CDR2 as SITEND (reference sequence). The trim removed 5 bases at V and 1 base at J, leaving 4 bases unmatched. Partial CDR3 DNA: TGTGCCAGCAGGACCGGGACAGGGAACTATGCT. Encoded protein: CASRTGTGNYA. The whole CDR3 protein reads CASRTGTGNYAEQFF.

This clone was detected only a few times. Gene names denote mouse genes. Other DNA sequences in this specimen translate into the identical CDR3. Incomplete CDR3 DNA: TGTGCCAGCAGCCAAGGGACTGGGGAGTATGCT. It is translated as CASSQGTGEYA. The full CDR3 protein is CASSQGTGEYAEQFF. The chain employs TRBV5 and TRBJ2-1, with 9 bases that match TRBD2. Read sequence stops 4 residues before the CDR3 end, and the germline J gene provides the missing end. Germline-derived CDR1 and CDR2 are LGHNA and YNLKQL (reference sequence). The CDR3 contains 15 residues. After removal of 1 base from V and 4 bases from J, the junction contained 2 bases not matched to a gene.

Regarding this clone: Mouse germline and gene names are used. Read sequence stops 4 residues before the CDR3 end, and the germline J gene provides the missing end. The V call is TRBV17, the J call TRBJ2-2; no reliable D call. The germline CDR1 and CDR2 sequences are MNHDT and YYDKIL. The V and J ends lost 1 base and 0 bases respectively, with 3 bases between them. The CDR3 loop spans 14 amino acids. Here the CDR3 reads CASSRVANTGQLYF. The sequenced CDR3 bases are TGTGCTAGCAGTAGAGTTGCAAACACCGGG. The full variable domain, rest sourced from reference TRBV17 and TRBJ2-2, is DTTVKQNPRYKLARVGKPVNLICSQTMNHDTMYWYQKKPNQAPKLLLFYYDKILNREADTFEKFQSSRPNNSFCSLYIGSAGLEYSAMYLCASSRVANTGQLYFGEGSKLTVL.

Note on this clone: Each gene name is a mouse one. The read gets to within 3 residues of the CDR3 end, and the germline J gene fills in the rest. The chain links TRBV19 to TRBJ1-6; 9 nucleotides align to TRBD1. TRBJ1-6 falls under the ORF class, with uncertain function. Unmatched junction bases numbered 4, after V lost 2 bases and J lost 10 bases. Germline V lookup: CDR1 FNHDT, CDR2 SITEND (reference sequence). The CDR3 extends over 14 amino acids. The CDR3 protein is CASSMGTGWSPLYF. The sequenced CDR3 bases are TGTGCCAGCAGTATGGGGACAGGGTGGTCGCCC.

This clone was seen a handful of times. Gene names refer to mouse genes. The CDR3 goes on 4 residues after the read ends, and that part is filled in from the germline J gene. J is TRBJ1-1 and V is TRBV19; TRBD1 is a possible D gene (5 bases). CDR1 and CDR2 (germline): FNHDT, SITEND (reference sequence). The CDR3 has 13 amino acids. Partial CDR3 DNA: TGTGCCAGCAGTATTTTGGCAGGGCCA. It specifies CASSILAGP. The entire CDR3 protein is CASSILAGPEVFF.

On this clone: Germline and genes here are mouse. The CDR3 region is CASSQDRDWGVAETLYF. CDR3 DNA (partial): TGTGCCAGCAGCCAAGATCGGGACTGGGGGGTTGCAGAA. V usage is TRBV5 and J usage is TRBJ2-3; TRBD2 matches at 12 bases. With the read ending 4 residues before the CDR3 end, the germline J gene is used to fill in that end. Germline V gene sequence: CDR1 LGHNA, CDR2 YNLKQL (reference sequence). Trimming took 0 bases from V and 2 from J; bases not matched to a gene: 3. There are 17 residues in the CDR3.

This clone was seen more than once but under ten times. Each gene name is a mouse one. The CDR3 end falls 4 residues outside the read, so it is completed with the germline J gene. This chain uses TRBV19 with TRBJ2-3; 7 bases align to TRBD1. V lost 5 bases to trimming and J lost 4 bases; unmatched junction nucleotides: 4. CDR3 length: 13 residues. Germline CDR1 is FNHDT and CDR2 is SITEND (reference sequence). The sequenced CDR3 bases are TGTGCCAGCAGACAGGGGCGGACAGAA. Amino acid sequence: CASRQGRTE. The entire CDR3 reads CASRQGRTETLYF.

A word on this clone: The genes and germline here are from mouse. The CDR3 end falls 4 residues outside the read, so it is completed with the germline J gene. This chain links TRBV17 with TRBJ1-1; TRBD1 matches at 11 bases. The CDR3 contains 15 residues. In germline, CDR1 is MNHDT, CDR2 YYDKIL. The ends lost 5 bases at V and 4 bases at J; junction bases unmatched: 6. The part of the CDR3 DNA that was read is TGTGCTAGCAGTCGTGGACAGGGGGCCGTCACA. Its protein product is CASSRGQGAVT. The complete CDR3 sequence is CASSRGQGAVTEVFF.

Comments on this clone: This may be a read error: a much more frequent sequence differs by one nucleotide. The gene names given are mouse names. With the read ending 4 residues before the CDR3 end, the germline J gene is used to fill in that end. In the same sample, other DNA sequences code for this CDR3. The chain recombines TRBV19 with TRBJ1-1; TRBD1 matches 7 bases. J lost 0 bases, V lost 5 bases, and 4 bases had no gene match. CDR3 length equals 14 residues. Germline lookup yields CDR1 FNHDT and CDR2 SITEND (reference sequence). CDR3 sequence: CASRSGTANTEVFF. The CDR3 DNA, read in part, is TGTGCCAGCAGATCCGGGACAGCAAACACA. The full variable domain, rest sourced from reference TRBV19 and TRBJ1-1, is GGIITQTPKFLIGQEGQKLTLKCQQNFNHDTMYWYRQDSGKGLRLIYYSITENDLQKGDLSEGYDASREKKSSFSLTVTSAQKNEMAVFLCASRSGTANTEVFFGKGTRLTVV.

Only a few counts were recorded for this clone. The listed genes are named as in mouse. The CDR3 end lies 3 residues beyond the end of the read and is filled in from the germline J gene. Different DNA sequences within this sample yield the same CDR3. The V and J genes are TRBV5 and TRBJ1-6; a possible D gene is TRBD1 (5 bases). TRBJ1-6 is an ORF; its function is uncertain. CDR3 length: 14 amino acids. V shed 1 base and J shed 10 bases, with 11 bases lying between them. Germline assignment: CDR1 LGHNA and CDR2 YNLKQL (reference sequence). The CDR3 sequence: CASSQAQGGSPLYF. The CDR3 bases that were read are TGTGCCAGCAGCCAAGCCCAGGGAGGATCGCCC.

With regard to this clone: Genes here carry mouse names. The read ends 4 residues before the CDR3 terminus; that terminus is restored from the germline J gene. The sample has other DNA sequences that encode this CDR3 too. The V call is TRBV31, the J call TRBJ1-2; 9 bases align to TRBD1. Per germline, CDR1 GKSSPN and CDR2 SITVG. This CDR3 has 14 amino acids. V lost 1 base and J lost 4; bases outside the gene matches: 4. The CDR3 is CAWSPDRGGSDYTF. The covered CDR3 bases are TGTGCCTGGAGTCCGGACAGGGGTGGCTCC.

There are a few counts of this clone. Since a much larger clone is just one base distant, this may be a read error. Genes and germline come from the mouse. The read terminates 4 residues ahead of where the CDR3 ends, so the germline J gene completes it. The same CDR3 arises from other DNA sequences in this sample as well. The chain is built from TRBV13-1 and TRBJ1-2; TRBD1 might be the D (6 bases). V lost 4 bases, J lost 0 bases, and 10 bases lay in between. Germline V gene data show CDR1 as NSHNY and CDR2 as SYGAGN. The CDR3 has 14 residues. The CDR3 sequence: CASSPGTSNSDYTF. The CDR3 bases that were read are TGTGCCAGCAGTCCCGGGACATCAAACTCC.

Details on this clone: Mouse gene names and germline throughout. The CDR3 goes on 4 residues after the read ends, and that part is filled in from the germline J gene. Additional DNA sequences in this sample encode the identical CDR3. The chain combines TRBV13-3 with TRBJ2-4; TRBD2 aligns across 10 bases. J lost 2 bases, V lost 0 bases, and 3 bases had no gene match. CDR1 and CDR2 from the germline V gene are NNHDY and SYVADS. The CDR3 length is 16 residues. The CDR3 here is CASSDGGLGDQNTLYF. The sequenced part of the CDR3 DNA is TGTGCCAGCAGTGATGGAGGACTGGGGGATCAAAAC.

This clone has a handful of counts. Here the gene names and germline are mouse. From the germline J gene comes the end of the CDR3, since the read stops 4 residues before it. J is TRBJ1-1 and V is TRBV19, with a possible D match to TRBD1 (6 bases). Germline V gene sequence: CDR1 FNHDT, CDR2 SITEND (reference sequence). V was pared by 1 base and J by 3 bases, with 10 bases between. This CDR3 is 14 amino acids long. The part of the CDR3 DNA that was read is TGTGCCAGCAGTATACAGGGGCGGGACACA. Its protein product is CASSIQGRDT. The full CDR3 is CASSIQGRDTEVFF.

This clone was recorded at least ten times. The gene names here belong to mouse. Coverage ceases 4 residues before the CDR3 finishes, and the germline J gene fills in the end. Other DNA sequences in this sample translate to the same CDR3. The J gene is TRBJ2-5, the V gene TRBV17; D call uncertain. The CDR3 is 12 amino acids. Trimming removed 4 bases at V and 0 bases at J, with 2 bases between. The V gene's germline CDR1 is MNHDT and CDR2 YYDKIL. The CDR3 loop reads CASSTNQDTQYF. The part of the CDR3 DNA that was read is TGTGCTAGCAGTACTAACCAAGAC.

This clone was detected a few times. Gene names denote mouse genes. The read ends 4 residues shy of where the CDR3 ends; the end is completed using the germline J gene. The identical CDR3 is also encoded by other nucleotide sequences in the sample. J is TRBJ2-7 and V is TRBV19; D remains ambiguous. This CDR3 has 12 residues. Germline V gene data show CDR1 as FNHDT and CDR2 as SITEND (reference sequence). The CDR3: CASSISGYEQYF. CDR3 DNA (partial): TGTGCCAGCAGTATTTCAGGATAT. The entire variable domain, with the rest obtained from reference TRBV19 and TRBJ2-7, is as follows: GGIITQTPKFLIGQEGQKLTLKCQQNFNHDTMYWYRQDSGKGLRLIYYSITENDLQKGDLSEGYDASREKKSSFSLTVTSAQKNEMAVFLCASSISGYEQYFGPGTRLTVL.

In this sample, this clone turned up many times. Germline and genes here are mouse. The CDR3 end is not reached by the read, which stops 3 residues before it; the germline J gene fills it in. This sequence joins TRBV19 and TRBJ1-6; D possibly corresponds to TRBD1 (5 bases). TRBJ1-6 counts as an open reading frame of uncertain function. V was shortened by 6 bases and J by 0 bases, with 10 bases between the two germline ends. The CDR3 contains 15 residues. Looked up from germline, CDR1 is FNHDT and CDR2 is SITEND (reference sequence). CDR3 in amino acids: CASTSGPSYNSPLYF. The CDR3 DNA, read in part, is TGTGCCAGCACCTCAGGGCCTTCCTATAATTCGCCC.

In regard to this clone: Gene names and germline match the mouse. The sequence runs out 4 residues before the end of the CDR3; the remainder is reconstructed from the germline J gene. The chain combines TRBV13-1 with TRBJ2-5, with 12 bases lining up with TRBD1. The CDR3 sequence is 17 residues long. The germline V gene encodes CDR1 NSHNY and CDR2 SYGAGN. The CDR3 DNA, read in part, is TGTGCCAGCAGTGATCCCGGCCGGGACAGGGGGCTCGAC. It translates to CASSDPGRDRGLD. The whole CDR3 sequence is CASSDPGRDRGLDTQYF.

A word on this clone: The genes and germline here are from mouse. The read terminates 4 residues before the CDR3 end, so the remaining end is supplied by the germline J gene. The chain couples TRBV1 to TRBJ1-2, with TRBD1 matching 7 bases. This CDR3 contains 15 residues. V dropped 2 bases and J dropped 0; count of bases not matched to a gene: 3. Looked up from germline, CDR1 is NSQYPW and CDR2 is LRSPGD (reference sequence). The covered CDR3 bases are TGCACCTGCAGTGCAACAGGGGACGCAAACTCC. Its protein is CTCSATGDANS. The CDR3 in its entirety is CTCSATGDANSDYTF.

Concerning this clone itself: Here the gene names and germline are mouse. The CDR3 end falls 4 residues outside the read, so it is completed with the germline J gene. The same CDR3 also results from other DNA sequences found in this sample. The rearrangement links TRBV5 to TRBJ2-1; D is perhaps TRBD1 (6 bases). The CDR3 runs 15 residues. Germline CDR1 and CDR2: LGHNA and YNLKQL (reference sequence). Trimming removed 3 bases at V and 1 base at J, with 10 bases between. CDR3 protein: CASSHPGHNYAEQFF. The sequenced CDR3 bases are TGTGCCAGCAGCCATCCGGGACACAACTATGCT.

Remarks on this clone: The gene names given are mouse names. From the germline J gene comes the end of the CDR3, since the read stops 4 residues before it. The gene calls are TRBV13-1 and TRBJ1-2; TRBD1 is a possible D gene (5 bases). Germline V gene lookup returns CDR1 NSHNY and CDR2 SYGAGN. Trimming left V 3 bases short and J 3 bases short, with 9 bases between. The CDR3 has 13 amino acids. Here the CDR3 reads CASSVTRDSDYTF. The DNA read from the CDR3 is TGTGCCAGCAGTGTTACCAGGGACTCC.

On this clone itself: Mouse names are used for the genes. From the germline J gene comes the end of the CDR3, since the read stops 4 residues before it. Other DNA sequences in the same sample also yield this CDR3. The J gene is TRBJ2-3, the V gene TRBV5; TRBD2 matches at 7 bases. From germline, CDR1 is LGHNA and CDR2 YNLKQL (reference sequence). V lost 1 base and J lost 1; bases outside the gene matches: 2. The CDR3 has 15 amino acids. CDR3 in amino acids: CASSQVGGGAETLYF. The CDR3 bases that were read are TGTGCCAGCAGCCAAGTGGGGGGTGGTGCAGAA.

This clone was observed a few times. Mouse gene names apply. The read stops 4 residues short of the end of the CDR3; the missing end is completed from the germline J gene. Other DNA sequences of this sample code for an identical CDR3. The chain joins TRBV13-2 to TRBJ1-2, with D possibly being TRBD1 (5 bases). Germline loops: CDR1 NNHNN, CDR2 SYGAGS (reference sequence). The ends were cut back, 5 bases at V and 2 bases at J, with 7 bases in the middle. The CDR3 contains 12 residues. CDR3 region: CASGRQNSDYTF. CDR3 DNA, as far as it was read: TGTGCCAGCGGCCGACAGAACTCC.

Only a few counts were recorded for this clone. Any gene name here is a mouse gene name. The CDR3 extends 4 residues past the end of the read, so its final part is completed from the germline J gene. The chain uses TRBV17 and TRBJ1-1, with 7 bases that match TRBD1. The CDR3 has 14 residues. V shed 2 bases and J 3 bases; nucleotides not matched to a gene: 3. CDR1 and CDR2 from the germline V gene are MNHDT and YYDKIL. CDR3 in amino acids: CASSRSRGDTEVFF. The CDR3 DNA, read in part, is TGTGCTAGCAGTAGATCCAGGGGGGACACA.

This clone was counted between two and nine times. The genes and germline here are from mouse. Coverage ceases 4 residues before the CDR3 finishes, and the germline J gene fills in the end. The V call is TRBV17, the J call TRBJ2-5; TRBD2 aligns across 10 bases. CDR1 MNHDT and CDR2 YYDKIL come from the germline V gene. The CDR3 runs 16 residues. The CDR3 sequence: CASSRGLAGGADTQYF. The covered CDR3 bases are TGTGCTAGCAGTAGAGGGTTGGCTGGGGGGGCGGAC.

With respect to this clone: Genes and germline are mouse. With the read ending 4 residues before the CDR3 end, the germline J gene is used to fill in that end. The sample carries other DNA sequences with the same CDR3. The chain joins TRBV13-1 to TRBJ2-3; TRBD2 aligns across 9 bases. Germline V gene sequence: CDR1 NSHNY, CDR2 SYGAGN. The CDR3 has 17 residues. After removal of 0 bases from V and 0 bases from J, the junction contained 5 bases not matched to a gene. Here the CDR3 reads CASSDALGGRSAETLYF. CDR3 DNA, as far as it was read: TGTGCCAGCAGTGATGCACTGGGGGGCCGTAGTGCAGAA.

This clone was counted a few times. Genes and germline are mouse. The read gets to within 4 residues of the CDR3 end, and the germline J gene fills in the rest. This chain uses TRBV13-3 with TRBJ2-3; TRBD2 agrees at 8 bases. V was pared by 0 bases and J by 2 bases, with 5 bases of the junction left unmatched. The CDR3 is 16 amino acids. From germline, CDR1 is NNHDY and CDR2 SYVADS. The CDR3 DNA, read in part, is TGTGCCAGCAGTGATGTACTGGGGGCGAATGCAGAA. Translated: CASSDVLGANAE. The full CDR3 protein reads CASSDVLGANAETLYF.

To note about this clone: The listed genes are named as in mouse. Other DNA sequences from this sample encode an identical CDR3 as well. The sequenced CDR3 bases are TGCACCTGCAGTGCCGAGGGTCAA. Its protein is CTCSAEGQ. The CDR3, in full, reads CTCSAEGQEVFF. The chain joins TRBV1 to TRBJ1-1, with no clear D. The read ends 4 residues early relative to the CDR3; the germline J gene fills the gap. Germline CDR1 is NSQYPW and CDR2 is LRSPGD (reference sequence). The CDR3 extends over 12 amino acids.